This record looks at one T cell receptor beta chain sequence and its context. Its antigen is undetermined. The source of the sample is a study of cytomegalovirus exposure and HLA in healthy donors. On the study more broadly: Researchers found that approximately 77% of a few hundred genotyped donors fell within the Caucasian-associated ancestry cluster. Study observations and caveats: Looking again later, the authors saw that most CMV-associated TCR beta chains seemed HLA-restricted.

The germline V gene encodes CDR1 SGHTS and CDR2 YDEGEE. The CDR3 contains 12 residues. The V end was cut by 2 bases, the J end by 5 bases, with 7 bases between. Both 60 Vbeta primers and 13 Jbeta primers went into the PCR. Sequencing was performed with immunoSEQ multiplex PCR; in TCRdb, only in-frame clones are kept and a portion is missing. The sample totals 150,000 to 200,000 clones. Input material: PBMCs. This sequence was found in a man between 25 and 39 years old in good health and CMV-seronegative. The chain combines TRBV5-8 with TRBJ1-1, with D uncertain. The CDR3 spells CASSFRKTEAFF. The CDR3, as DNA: TGTGCCAGCAGCTTCAGGAAGACTGAAGCTTTCTTT.